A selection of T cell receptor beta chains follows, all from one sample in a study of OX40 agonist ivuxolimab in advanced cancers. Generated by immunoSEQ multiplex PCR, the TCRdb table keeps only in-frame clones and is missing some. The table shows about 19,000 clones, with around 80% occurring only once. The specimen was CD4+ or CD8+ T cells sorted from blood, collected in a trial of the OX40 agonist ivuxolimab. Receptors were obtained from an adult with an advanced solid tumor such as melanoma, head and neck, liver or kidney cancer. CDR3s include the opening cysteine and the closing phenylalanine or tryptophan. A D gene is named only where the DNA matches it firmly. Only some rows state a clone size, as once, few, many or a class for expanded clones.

CASSAHRDGNTIYF	TGTGCCAGCAGTGCCCACAGGGATGGAAACACCATATATTTT	NA	TRBV6-1	TRBJ1-3	NA
CASSQLRGTGGVDTQYF	TGTGCCAGCAGTCAACTCCGGGGGACAGGGGGCGTGGATACGCAGTATTTT	TRBD1	TRBV14	TRBJ2-3	NA
CASSQDRDSYEQYF	TGCGCCAGCAGCCAAGATCGTGACTCCTACGAGCAGTACTTC	NA	TRBV4-3	TRBJ2-7	few
CASSLDQGPQHF	TGTGCCAGCAGCTTAGATCAGGGGCCCCAGCATTTT	NA	TRBV7-9	TRBJ1-5	NA
CASSYSGVNTEAFF	TGTGCCAGCAGTTACTCAGGGGTGAACACTGAAGCTTTCTTT	NA	TRBV6-5	TRBJ1-1	NA
CASSPDRGRIRNTEAFF	TGTGCCAGCAGCCCGGACAGGGGGAGGATTCGGAACACTGAAGCTTTCTTT	TRBD1	TRBV5-5	TRBJ1-1	NA
CASSITLNTGELFF	TGTGCCAGTAGTATAACTTTGAACACCGGGGAGCTGTTTTTT	NA	TRBV19	TRBJ2-2	NA
CASSLASATATEAFF	TGTGCCAGCAGCTTAGCCTCGGCGACAGCCACTGAAGCTTTCTTT	NA	TRBV7-9	TRBJ1-1	NA
CASSPRGGTGDYEQYF	TGTGCCAGCAGCCCCAGGGGGGGGACAGGGGATTACGAGCAGTACTTC	TRBD1	TRBV9	TRBJ2-7	NA
CATWTGEANYGYTF	TGTGCCACCTGGACAGGTGAAGCTAACTATGGCTACACCTTC	TRBD1	TRBV6-1	TRBJ1-2	NA
CASSPSGTDTQYF	TGTGCCAGCAGTCCTAGCGGCACAGATACGCAGTATTTT	NA	TRBV6-4	TRBJ2-3	NA
CASSFPGQYDNEQFF	TGTGCCAGCAGTTTCCCGGGACAGTACGACAATGAGCAGTTCTTC	TRBD1	TRBV28	TRBJ2-1	NA
CASSSLHGRRDSPLHF	TGTGCCAGCAGCTCCCTACACGGGCGAAGGGATTCACCCCTCCACTTT	NA	TRBV7-2	TRBJ1-6	NA
CASSLAETNTEAFF	TGTGCCAGCAGTTTGGCAGAAACGAACACTGAAGCTTTCTTT	NA	TRBV2	TRBJ1-1	NA
CASSAGTSDSYEQYF	TGTGCCAGCAGCGCTGGGACCTCAGACTCCTACGAGCAGTACTTC	NA	TRBV9	TRBJ2-7	NA
CASSSLAGEETQYF	TGTGCCAGCAGCTCCTTAGCGGGAGAGGAGACCCAGTACTTC	TRBD2	TRBV7-6	TRBJ2-5	once
CASSLSGERTYEQYF	TGTGCCAGCAGCTTATCAGGGGAGCGAACCTACGAGCAGTACTTC	NA	TRBV7-3	TRBJ2-7	once
CASSGWTGDFSGANVLTF	TGTGCCAGCAGTGGGTGGACAGGGGACTTCTCTGGGGCCAACGTCCTGACTTTC	TRBD1	TRBV27	TRBJ2-6	NA
CASSQGLADPYEQYF	TGTGCCAGCAGCCAAGGACTAGCGGACCCCTACGAGCAGTACTTC	TRBD2	TRBV4-2	TRBJ2-7	once
CASSRGQGTDTQYF	TGTGCCAGCAGCCGAGGACAGGGGACAGATACGCAGTATTTT	TRBD1	TRBV7-7	TRBJ2-3	NA
CASSVGQLRTEAFF	TGTGCCAGCAGCGTGGGACAGTTGCGCACTGAAGCTTTCTTT	TRBD1	TRBV7-6	TRBJ1-1	NA
CASSLDSTGELFF	TGTGCCAGCAGTTTAGACTCCACCGGGGAGCTGTTTTTT	NA	TRBV6-4	TRBJ2-2	NA
CASSAGLTNYGYTF	TGCGCCAGCAGCGCGGGACTCACCAACTATGGCTACACCTTC	NA	TRBV5-1	TRBJ1-2	NA
CATSRDFSGRLGELFF	TGTGCCACCAGCAGAGATTTCAGCGGGAGGCTCGGGGAGCTGTTTTTT	TRBD2	TRBV15	TRBJ2-2	NA
CAWSGGNRGISEAFF	TGTGCCTGGAGTGGGGGAAACAGGGGAATTTCTGAAGCTTTCTTT	TRBD1	TRBV30	TRBJ1-1	NA
CASALGDEQYF	TGCGCCAGCGCTCTTGGCGACGAGCAGTACTTC	NA	TRBV5-1	TRBJ2-7	NA
CASSPKAGNEQFF	TGTGCCAGCAGCCCGAAAGCGGGCAATGAGCAGTTCTTC	NA	TRBV11-1	TRBJ2-1	NA
CAWSVQSNQPQHF	TGTGCCTGGAGTGTACAGAGCAATCAGCCCCAGCATTTT	NA	TRBV30	TRBJ1-5	few
CASSIGAGGTDTQYF	TGTGCCAGTAGTATAGGGGCAGGGGGCACAGATACGCAGTATTTT	NA	TRBV19	TRBJ2-3	NA
CSARGQPQHF	TGCAGTGCTAGGGGTCAGCCCCAGCATTTT	NA	TRBV20-1	TRBJ1-5	NA
CASNSWGADGYTF	TGTGCCAGTAATAGTTGGGGCGCTGATGGCTACACCTTC	NA	TRBV19	TRBJ1-2	NA
CASSQGPGTGGSYGYTF	TGCGCCAGCAGCCAAGGCCCTGGGACAGGGGGTAGTTATGGCTACACCTTC	TRBD1	TRBV4-1	TRBJ1-2	NA
CASSQGSEDTQYF	TGCGCCAGCAGCCAGGGGAGCGAGGATACGCAGTATTTT	NA	TRBV4-1	TRBJ2-3	once
CASSIKTGVNTEAFF	TGTGCCAGCAGTATTAAGACAGGGGTGAACACTGAAGCTTTCTTT	TRBD1	TRBV6-1	TRBJ1-1	NA
CASKPYGGPDGEQYF	TGTGCCAGCAAGCCTTACGGGGGGCCGGATGGCGAGCAGTACTTC	NA	TRBV6-1	TRBJ2-7	NA
CASSPGQTSGEQFF	TGTGCCAGTAGTCCCGGGCAGACTAGCGGGGAACAGTTCTTC	TRBD2	TRBV19	TRBJ2-1	few
CASSRQSSGRASSYNEQFF	TGCGCCAGCAGCCGCCAATCTAGCGGGAGGGCCAGCTCCTACAATGAGCAGTTCTTC	TRBD2	TRBV4-1	TRBJ2-1	NA
CATSSDRGLYEQYF	TGTGCCACCAGCAGTGACAGGGGACTCTACGAGCAGTACTTC	TRBD1	TRBV15	TRBJ2-7	few
CASSAPTGGHYGYTF	TGTGCCAGCAGCGCACCGACAGGGGGCCACTATGGCTACACCTTC	TRBD1	TRBV7-2	TRBJ1-2	NA
CASSRQPSVGEQFF	TGCGCCAGCAGCCGCCAACCTAGCGTCGGTGAGCAGTTCTTC	NA	TRBV4-1	TRBJ2-1	NA
CASSGTGRSQPQHF	TGTGCCAGCAGTGGGACAGGGAGGTCTCAGCCCCAGCATTTT	TRBD1	TRBV2	TRBJ1-5	once
CASMAGGFLRSGANVLTF	TGTGCCAGCATGGCGGGAGGGTTCCTTCGCTCTGGGGCCAACGTCCTGACTTTC	TRBD2	TRBV2	TRBJ2-6	NA
CASSRTGTEYEQYF	TGTGCCAGCAGCCGTACCGGGACAGAATACGAGCAGTACTTC	TRBD1	TRBV5-4	TRBJ2-7	NA
CASSGTATYEQYF	TGTGCCAGCAGTGGGACGGCCACCTACGAGCAGTACTTC	NA	TRBV28	TRBJ2-7	NA
CASSEHVRETQYF	TGTGCCAGTAGTGAACATGTGAGAGAGACCCAGTACTTC	NA	TRBV19	TRBJ2-5	once
CATKDSRSGNTIYF	TGTGCCACGAAAGACTCCCGCTCTGGAAACACCATATATTTT	NA	TRBV15	TRBJ1-3	NA
CATSRDRLNQPQHF	TGTGCCACCAGCAGGGACAGACTAAATCAGCCCCAGCATTTT	NA	TRBV15	TRBJ1-5	NA